This TCR beta chain was documented in a study of T cell responses to AZD1222 COVID-19 vaccine. This clone occurred a few times. Losses at the gene ends were 4 bases for V and 3 bases for J; bases not matched to a gene: 3. The CDR3 has 13 residues. Germline V CDR1 and CDR2: SEHNR, FQNEAQ (reference sequence). Some clones are missing from TCRdb's copy, which holds only in-frame ones; the method was immunoSEQ multiplex PCR. The sample has around 100,000 clones, 70% to 90% seen once; the top ten hold over 15%. The receptor was isolated from an adult in good health. The sequencing here drew on peripheral blood, taken on day 0 of AZD1222 vaccination. This chain uses TRBV7-9 with TRBJ2-7, with 7 bases matching TRBD1. The CDR3 spells CASSSTGNYEQYF. The CDR3, as DNA: TGTGCCAGCAGCTCGACAGGGAACTACGAGCAGTACTTC.